The 16 T cell receptor beta chains reported below all come from one sample, sequenced in a study of T cell clonality in common variable immunodeficiency. Clones were read by immunoSEQ multiplex PCR, and TCRdb kept only the in-frame ones, dropping some. The sample shows about 37,000 clones, no singletons; the ten largest hold roughly 3.5%. Sequenced: peripheral blood mononuclear cells. These receptors were collected from a person aged 18-70 years in good health.

This clone was recorded many times. The read comes to an end 3 residues before the CDR3 does, leaving the germline J gene to fill in the end. The gene calls are TRBV20-1 and TRBJ2-3; the match to TRBD2 covers 10 bases. The CDR3 runs to 15 residues. Germline values: CDR1 DFQATT, CDR2 SNEGSKA (reference sequence). V lost 3 bases, J lost 2 bases, and 5 bases stayed unmatched. The DNA read from the CDR3 is TGCAGTGCTAGTGGAGCGGGAGGGCACACAGATACG. Translating it yields CSASGAGGHTDT. The complete CDR3 sequence is CSASGAGGHTDTQYF.

This clone was picked up many times. The read ends 3 residues shy of where the CDR3 ends; the end is completed using the germline J gene. The chain carries TRBV7-2 and TRBJ1-5; D ambiguous. V lost 1 base and J lost 7, with 11 bases in between. This CDR3 is built from 14 residues. Germline V gives CDR1 SGHTA, CDR2 FQGNSA. The CDR3 reads CASSLVRGEQPQHF. Partial CDR3 DNA: TGTGCCAGCAGCTTAGTACGGGGAGAGCAGCCC. Using reference TRBV7-2 and TRBJ1-5 for the parts outside the CDR3, the full variable domain is GAGVSQSPSNKVTEKGKDVELRCDPISGHTALYWYRQSLGQGLEFLIYFQGNSAPDKSGLPSDRFSAERTGGSVSTLTIQRTQQEDSAVYLCASSLVRGEQPQHFGDGTRLSIL.

At least ten counts were recorded for this clone. The read stops 3 residues short of the end of the CDR3; the missing end is completed from the germline J gene. This chain uses TRBV18 with TRBJ2-2; 11 bases agree with TRBD2. The CDR3 is 16 amino acids. After removal of 6 bases from V and 2 bases from J, the junction contained 5 bases not matched to a gene. From germline, CDR1 is KGHSH and CDR2 LQKENI. CDR3 region: CASSLSGRANTGELFF. The sequenced CDR3 bases are TGTGCCAGCTCCCTTAGCGGGAGGGCCAACACCGGGGAG.

This clone was observed many times. The read terminates 3 residues ahead of where the CDR3 ends, so the germline J gene completes it. This rearrangement joins TRBV18 to TRBJ1-2, with unresolved D. The CDR3 totals 14 residues. The V gene's germline CDR1 is KGHSH and CDR2 LQKENI. Trimming removed 0 bases from V and 7 bases from J, with 12 bases in between. The CDR3 bases that were read are TGTGCCAGCTCACCACCGGTGGATTCGGGTGGC. Encoded protein: CASSPPVDSGG. The CDR3 reads in full as CASSPPVDSGGYTF.

There are many counts of this clone. The CDR3 extends 3 residues past the end of the read, so its final part is completed from the germline J gene. The rearrangement links TRBV13 to TRBJ2-5; D gene uncertain. V was shortened by 2 bases and J by 1 base, with 8 bases between the two germline ends. The CDR3 totals 14 residues. CDR1 PRHDT and CDR2 FYEKMQ come from the germline V gene (reference sequence). Here the CDR3 reads CASSLYQVQETQYF. The DNA read from the CDR3 is TGTGCCAGCAGCTTATATCAGGTCCAAGAGACC.

As for this clone: A much larger clone differs from this one at a single base, so this may be a read error. The CDR3 is cut off 3 residues early in the read; its end comes from the germline J gene. V and J are TRBV5-6 and TRBJ1-6; TRBD1 matches 7 bases. V was pared by 3 bases and J by 5 bases, with 2 bases of the junction left unmatched. Germline V CDR1 and CDR2: SGHDT, YYEEEE. The CDR3 extends over 14 amino acids. CDR3 protein: CASSSTGNNSPLHF. The CDR3 DNA, read in part, is TGTGCCAGCAGCTCGACAGGGAATAATTCACCC.

This clone has at least ten counts. The CDR3 is cut off 3 residues early in the read; its end comes from the germline J gene. V and J are TRBV18 and TRBJ2-1; D uncertain. The length of the CDR3 is 15 residues. Germline V lookup: CDR1 KGHSH, CDR2 LQKENI. V was cut by 0 bases and J by 0 bases, with 6 bases left in between. The CDR3 bases that were read are TGTGCCAGCTCACCACCACTAAGCTCCTACAATGAG. Its protein is CASSPPLSSYNE. The entire CDR3 protein reads CASSPPLSSYNEQFF.

This clone was picked up many times. The read ends 3 residues shy of where the CDR3 ends; the end is completed using the germline J gene. The rearrangement links TRBV10-1 to TRBJ2-3; D unresolved. CDR1 WNHNN and CDR2 SYGVQD come from the germline V gene (reference sequence). The CDR3 sequence is 13 residues long. V gave up 4 bases and J gave up 4 bases, with 9 bases separating them. CDR3 region: CASSAQRADTQYF. The part of the CDR3 DNA that was read is TGCGCCAGCAGTGCCCAGCGAGCAGATACG.

In its sample, this clone was seen many times. The CDR3 end lies 3 residues beyond the end of the read and is filled in from the germline J gene. The chain has TRBV5-6 and TRBJ2-2; possible D gene TRBD2, 7 bases. The germline V gene has CDR1 SGHDT and CDR2 YYEEEE. This CDR3 is built from 14 residues. The sequenced CDR3 bases are TGTGCCAGCAGCTTGAGGGGGGGAGCGGAAAAG. It translates to CASSLRGGAEK. The whole CDR3 sequence reads CASSLRGGAEKLFF.

This clone was counted many times. The germline gene is not matched at one end of the junction; a read error may be the cause. The CDR3 end is not reached by the read, which stops 3 residues before it; the germline J gene fills it in. The chain combines TRBV19 with TRBJ1-1, with 8 bases identical to TRBD1. The CDR3 totals 15 residues. CDR1 and CDR2 (germline): LNHDA, SQIVND (reference sequence). The CDR3 bases that were read are TGTGCCAGTAGTGTAGACAGGGGCATGAACACTGAA. Protein sequence: CASSVDRGMNTE. The whole CDR3 protein reads CASSVDRGMNTEAFF.

In this sample, this clone turned up many times. The read comes to an end 3 residues before the CDR3 does, leaving the germline J gene to fill in the end. The chain is built from TRBV2 and TRBJ2-7, with D maybe TRBD1 (5 bases). The germline CDR1 and CDR2 sequences are SNHLY and FYNNEI. CDR3 length equals 16 residues. V dropped 11 bases and J dropped 0 bases, with 23 bases sitting between them. CDR3 in amino acids: CAGRPLVGPSSYEQYF. The CDR3 DNA, read in part, is TGTGCCGGCCGACCCCTTGTGGGGCCAAGCTCCTACGAG.

This clone showed up many times. Read coverage stops 3 residues before the CDR3 terminus; the germline J gene supplies the remainder. The chain has TRBV7-2 and TRBJ2-5; no definite D call. There are 14 residues in the CDR3. Germline CDR1 is SGHTA and CDR2 is FQGNSA. Trimming shortened V by 0 bases and J by 1 base, and 6 bases separated the two germline ends. The CDR3: CASSLAQSQETQYF. The DNA read from the CDR3 is TGTGCCAGCAGCTTAGCACAGTCCCAAGAGACC.

This clone was counted ten times or more. The missing CDR3 end, 3 residues past where the read stops, is filled in from the germline J gene. This chain joins TRBV7-2 and TRBJ2-7, with 9 bases identical to TRBD1. The CDR3 sequence is 15 residues long. After removal of 4 bases from V and 3 bases from J, the junction contained 7 bases not matched to a gene. From germline, CDR1 is SGHTA and CDR2 FQGNSA. CDR3 DNA, as far as it was read: TGTGCCAGCAGCTCCTTCGACAGGGGGATCTACGAG. Its translation: CASSSFDRGIYE. The CDR3 reads in full as CASSSFDRGIYEQYF.

Ten or more counts support this clone. The read terminates 3 residues before the CDR3 end, so the remaining end is supplied by the germline J gene. The rearrangement joins TRBV6-2 or TRBV6-3 to TRBJ2-3, with TRBD1 matching 8 bases. Trimming took 10 bases from V and 4 from J; bases not matched to a gene: 10. The CDR3 covers 14 residues. CDR1 and CDR2 from the germline V gene are MNHEY and SVGEGT. CDR3 bases read: TGTGCCACCATAACAGGGGGTAGGGCAGATACG. Translated, it gives CATITGGRADT. The whole CDR3 protein reads CATITGGRADTQYF.

This clone was seen only a few times. With the read ending 3 residues before the CDR3 end, the germline J gene is used to fill in that end. The chain uses TRBV6-2 or TRBV6-3 and TRBJ2-5; 7 bases fit TRBD2. Per germline, CDR1 MNHEY and CDR2 SVGEGT. The CDR3 is made up of 16 amino acids. The V and J ends lost 7 bases and 2 bases, in that order; junction bases with no gene match: 13. CDR3 DNA, as far as it was read: TGTGCCAGCAACGAAATTCGTGCGGGAGCTCAAGAGACC. Translation gives CASNEIRAGAQET. The whole CDR3 protein reads CASNEIRAGAQETQYF.

Notes on this clone: The CDR3 end falls 3 residues outside the read, so it is completed with the germline J gene. The chain employs TRBV5-1 and TRBJ2-5; 9 bases fit TRBD2. Looked up from germline, CDR1 is SGHRS and CDR2 is YFSETQ. V dropped 4 bases and J dropped 1; count of bases not matched to a gene: 14. The CDR3 consists of 18 residues. CDR3 DNA, as far as it was read: TGCGCCAGCAGCGCGAGGGGTGGGGGACTAGCTTCCCAAGAGACC. Translated: CASSARGGGLASQET. The entire CDR3 is CASSARGGGLASQETQYF.